This TCR beta chain was identified during a study of T cells after yellow fever vaccination (dated by TCRdb to between 2017 and 2020). General notes on the study: Libraries from fractions with low cell numbers were prepared with the SMART-Seq v4 Ultra Low Input RNA kit. To follow T-cell clones before and after primary and booster YFV17D yellow fever vaccination, bulk TCR alpha and beta repertoires were sequenced over time. Two healthy male donors, one aged 18 to 29 and one aged 30 to 39 years, made up the cohort. Blood was collected at multiple timepoints before and after primary and secondary immunization, and bulk PBMC replicates and cell subsets were isolated. Findings and caveats that apply to the study as a whole: FACS-sorted repertoires could contain abundant contaminating clonotypes from the bulk population, so computational filtering was required. A small fraction of clonotypes showed up in both the CD4 and CD8 compartments, probably as a result of convergent recombination. Compared with the primary T-cell response, the secondary T-cell response was faster but weaker, reaching its peak on day 5 rather than on day 15. The study included only a couple of donors, which limits how far the findings can be generalized. After the booster, most clones that had expanded after primary vaccination were detected again (around 95% of CD4 and 88% of CD8), suggesting broad maintenance of memory.

TCR cDNA was made using 5'RACE template switching, a step that added a universal primer site and unique molecular identifiers. Priming of cDNA synthesis was performed from both the TCR alpha and TCR beta constant segments. Two PCR steps were used to amplify libraries, with sample barcodes and sequencing adapters being added in the second step. Sequencing of libraries was performed on Illumina HiSeq 2500 (2x100 bp) or NovaSeq (2x150 bp). Turning to the authors' computational methods: MIGEC handled demultiplexing of reads and collapsing into UMI consensus sequences, while MiXCR performed V(D)J alignment. Clonotypes responding to the vaccine were identified with edgeR on replicate PBMC samples, with the criteria of FDR below 0.01 and a log2 fold change above 5 up to day 15. Each bulk clonotype was labeled CD4 or CD8 based on which sequenced repertoire, CD4 or CD8, contained the clonotype at higher abundance. TCRdb redid the processing of the public reads, applying fastp at Q25 and MiXCR, and retained in-frame beta chains. For every CDR3 protein sequence, its rows merge into one entry that carries the most common genes and DNA. The V and J calls were not made by the authors but by TCRdb's processing. Counted in this sample were over 120,000 distinct CDR3 sequences; under 7% of them appeared once. Of the sample, under 0.7% falls within the top ten clones.

From the germline V gene, CDR1 is SGDLS and CDR2 is YYNGEE. The CDR3 sequence holds 9 residues, the cysteine and phenylalanine included. Only the CDR3 part of the read is kept: 27 bases, read in frame from the first base. Interpreted using the paper, the treatment or condition label stands for: live attenuated yellow fever vaccine strain. A standard Ficoll-Paque protocol was used to isolate PBMCs from peripheral blood. CD4 and CD8 T-cell fractions were isolated with Dynabeads CD4 and CD8 positive selection kits. RNA was extracted with TriZol from bulk PBMCs, CD4 and CD8 fractions, and dextramer-positive and dextramer-negative fractions. The table lists this clonotype with many counts. It lacks a known antigen. No per-base quality is available; no much larger clone lies one base away.

This TCR came from a man aged 25 to 40 who received the YFV17D yellow fever vaccine. Sample: CD4+ T cells sorted from PBMCs, taken 10 days after the yellow fever booster vaccination. In this chain, TRBV9 is recombined with TRBJ2-1; 7 central nucleotides agree with TRBD2. The nucleotide sequence reads TGTGACGGGAGGAATGAGCAGTTCTTC. This codes for CDGRNEQFF.